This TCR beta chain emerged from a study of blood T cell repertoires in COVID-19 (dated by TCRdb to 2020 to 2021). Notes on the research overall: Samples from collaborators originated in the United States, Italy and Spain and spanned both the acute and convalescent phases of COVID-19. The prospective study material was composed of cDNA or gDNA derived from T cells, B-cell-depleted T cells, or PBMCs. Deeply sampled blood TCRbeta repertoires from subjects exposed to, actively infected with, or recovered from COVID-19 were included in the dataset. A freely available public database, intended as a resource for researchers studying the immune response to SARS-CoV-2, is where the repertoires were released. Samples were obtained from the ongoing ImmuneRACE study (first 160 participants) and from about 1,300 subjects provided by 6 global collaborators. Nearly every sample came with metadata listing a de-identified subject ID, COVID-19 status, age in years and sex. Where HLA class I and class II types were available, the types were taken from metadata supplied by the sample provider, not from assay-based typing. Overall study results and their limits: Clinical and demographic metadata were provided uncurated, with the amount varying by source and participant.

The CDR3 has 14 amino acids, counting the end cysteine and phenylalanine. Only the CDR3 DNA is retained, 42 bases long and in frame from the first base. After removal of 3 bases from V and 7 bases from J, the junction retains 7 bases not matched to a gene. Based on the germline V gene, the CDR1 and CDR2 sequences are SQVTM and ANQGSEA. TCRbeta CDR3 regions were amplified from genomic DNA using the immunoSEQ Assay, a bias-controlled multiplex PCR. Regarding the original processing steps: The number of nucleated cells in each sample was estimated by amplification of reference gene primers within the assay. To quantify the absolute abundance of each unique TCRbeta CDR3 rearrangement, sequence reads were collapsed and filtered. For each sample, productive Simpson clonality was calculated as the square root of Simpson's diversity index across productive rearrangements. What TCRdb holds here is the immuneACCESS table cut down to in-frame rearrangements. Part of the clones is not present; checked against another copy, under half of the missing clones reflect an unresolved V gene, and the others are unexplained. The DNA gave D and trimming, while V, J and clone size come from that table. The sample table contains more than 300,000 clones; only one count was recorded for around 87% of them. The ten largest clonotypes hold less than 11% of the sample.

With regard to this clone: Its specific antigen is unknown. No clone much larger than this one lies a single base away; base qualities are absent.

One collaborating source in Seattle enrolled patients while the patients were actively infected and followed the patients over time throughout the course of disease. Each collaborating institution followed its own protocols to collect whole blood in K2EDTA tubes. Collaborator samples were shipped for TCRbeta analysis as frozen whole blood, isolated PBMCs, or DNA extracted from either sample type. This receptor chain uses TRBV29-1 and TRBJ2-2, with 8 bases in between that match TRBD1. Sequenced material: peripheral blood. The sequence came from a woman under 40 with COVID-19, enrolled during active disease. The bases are TGCAGCGTTGACCAGGACAGGGAGGACGGGGAGCTGTTTTTT. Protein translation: CSVDQDREDGELFF.